A single sample is the source of the 30 T cell receptor beta chains below, sequenced in a study of T-cell memory formation after mild COVID-19. TCRdb recomputed calls from the 5' RACE reads with MiXCR, one row per CDR3 protein. The data show 190,000 or so distinct CDR3 sequences, with 20% to 25% seen just once and roughly 23% held by the top ten. The sequencing input was PBMCs or a T cell subset sorted from them (not recorded which). Source of these receptors: an adult woman who had mild COVID-19 (a few samples of this study predate the infection). Cell type and time point are not known.

This clonotype turned up a few times. The gene calls are TRBV7-9 and TRBJ2-5; TRBD2 agrees at 7 bases. CDR3 length: 13 residues. Germline assignment: CDR1 SEHNR and CDR2 FQNEAQ (reference sequence). V dropped 6 bases and J dropped 8; count of bases not matched to a gene: 9. The CDR3 reads CASRPGGEITQYF. The CDR3 nucleotides are TGTGCCAGCAGGCCGGGGGGAGAGATAACCCAGTACTTC.

This clonotype was detected only a few times. CDR3 residues: CASSLGTKAGQFF. CDR3 sequence (DNA): TGTGCCAGCAGCCTCGGGACTAAAGCCGGGCAGTTCTTC. This chain connects TRBV7-2 to TRBJ2-1; 7 nucleotides line up with TRBD2. The CDR3 is made up of 13 amino acids. CDR1 SGHTA and CDR2 FQGNSA come from the germline V gene. After removal of 5 bases from V and 12 bases from J, the junction contained 10 bases not matched to a gene.

This clonotype came up a few times. The V call is TRBV20-1, the J call TRBJ2-7; 9 bases are a match to TRBD1. Germline V gives CDR1 DFQATT, CDR2 SNEGSKA (reference sequence). Unmatched junction bases numbered 3, after V lost 5 bases and J lost 1 base. The CDR3 has 13 residues. This CDR3 is CSARTGVSYEQYF. The CDR3 bases are TGCAGTGCTCGGACAGGGGTATCCTACGAGCAGTACTTC.

This clonotype was seen a few times. The chain has TRBV11-2 and TRBJ2-4; maybe TRBD2 (6 bases). V was clipped by 10 bases and J by 8 bases, with 18 bases between them. Germline CDR1 SGHAT, CDR2 FQNNGV. The CDR3 has 13 amino acids. CDR3 in amino acids: CAIRAWGEDIQYF. The CDR3 region has the DNA TGTGCCATCAGAGCCTGGGGGGAAGACATTCAGTACTTC.

CDR3 protein: CASSMGAQPQHF. The CDR3 bases are TGTGCCAGTAGTATGGGCGCCCAGCCCCAGCATTTT. The V gene is TRBV19, the J gene TRBJ1-5; the D is unclear. Germline V gene lookup returns CDR1 LNHDA and CDR2 SQIVND (reference sequence). The CDR3 has 12 residues. V lost 3 bases, J lost 7 bases, and 7 bases lay in between.

This clonotype appeared a few times. The V and J genes are TRBV4-1 and TRBJ2-7, with 9 bases fitting TRBD1. Germline CDR1 MGHRA, CDR2 YSYEKL. V shed 1 base and J 3 bases; nucleotides not matched to a gene: 1. The CDR3 covers 14 residues. The CDR3: CASSQGQGDYEQYF. DNA for the CDR3: TGCGCCAGCAGCCAAGGACAGGGGGACTACGAGCAGTACTTC.

This clonotype was detected a few times. The chain is built from TRBV6-5 and TRBJ2-1; a weak D match, TRBD2 (7 bases). CDR1 and CDR2 from the germline V gene are MNHEY and SVGAGI. Trimming left V 0 bases short and J 7 bases short, with 13 bases between. CDR3 length equals 15 residues. The chain's CDR3 is CASSYSGASGNEQFF. CDR3 DNA sequence: TGTGCCAGCAGTTACTCGGGGGCTAGCGGTAATGAGCAGTTCTTC.

The chain employs TRBV29-1 and TRBJ2-3; 9 bases are shared with TRBD1. The ends lost 6 bases at V and 4 bases at J; junction bases unmatched: 8. Looked up from germline, CDR1 is SQVTM and CDR2 is ANQGSEA. This CDR3 contains 14 residues. The CDR3 sequence is CSVRGQGYSDTQYF. The CDR3 coding sequence is TGCAGCGTGAGGGGACAGGGATACTCAGATACGCAGTATTTT.

This clonotype was observed a handful of times. The V and J genes are TRBV4-1 and TRBJ1-1; D gene uncertain. The CDR3 consists of 15 residues. In germline, CDR1 is MGHRA, CDR2 YSYEKL. The V end was cut by 3 bases, the J end by 1 base, with 12 bases between. CDR3 sequence reads: CASSQGSVTNTEAFF. CDR3 nucleotide sequence: TGCGCCAGCAGCCAGGGCTCAGTCACGAACACTGAAGCTTTCTTT.

This clonotype was picked up a small number of times. J is TRBJ1-5 and V is TRBV30, with D unclear. CDR3 length: 13 amino acids. The germline V gene has CDR1 GTSNPN and CDR2 SVGIG (reference sequence). Trimming removed 0 bases at V and 6 bases at J, with 9 bases between. The CDR3 region has the DNA TGTGCCTGGAGTGTGTTTTCAGGTCAGCCCCAGCATTTT. Residues: CAWSVFSGQPQHF. Looking up the rest from reference TRBV30 and TRBJ1-5 gives the full variable domain: SQTIHQWPATLVQPVGSPLSLECTVEGTSNPNLYWYRQAAGRGLQLLFYSVGIGQISSEVPQNLSASRPQDRQFILSSKKLLLSDSGFYLCAWSVFSGQPQHFGDGTRLSIL.

The chain joins TRBV24-1 to TRBJ2-1; 11 bases agree with TRBD2. Germline V gene lookup returns CDR1 KGHDR and CDR2 SFDVKD. The CDR3 length is 17 residues. Trimming cost V 5 bases and J 3 bases; bases outside gene matches: 8. CDR3 DNA sequence: TGTGCCACCAGTGGGCCCGGGACTAGCGGAGTCTACAATGAGCAGTTCTTC. Amino acids: CATSGPGTSGVYNEQFF.

The chain uses TRBV7-8 and TRBJ2-7, with a weak D call TRBD2 (6 bases). Deletions cut 1 base from V and 1 base from J, with 8 bases between. This CDR3 has 14 amino acids. CDR1 and CDR2 (germline): SGHVS, FQNEAQ. The CDR3 coding sequence is TGTGCCAGCAGCTTAGATCTAGCGTCCTACGAGCAGTACTTC. As protein: CASSLDLASYEQYF. The full variable domain, rest sourced from reference TRBV7-8 and TRBJ2-7, is GAGVSQSPRYKVAKRGQDVALRCDPISGHVSLFWYQQALGQGPEFLTYFQNEAQLDKSGLPSDRFFAERPEGSVSTLKIQRTQQEDSAVYLCASSLDLASYEQYFGPGTRLTVT.

This clonotype came up a few times. This chain connects TRBV30 to TRBJ2-7; D remains unclear. V lost 3 bases and J 0 bases, leaving 9 bases between the germline ends. The CDR3 length is 13 residues. The V gene's germline CDR1 is GTSNPN and CDR2 SVGIG (reference sequence). DNA of the CDR3: TGTGCCTGGAGGGACCGTATCTCCTACGAGCAGTACTTC. Encoded protein: CAWRDRISYEQYF.

Only a few counts were recorded for this clonotype. This chain links TRBV12-5 with TRBJ2-1; tentative D call: TRBD1 (6 bases). The CDR3 has 15 amino acids. V was cut by 5 bases and J by 2 bases, with 13 bases left in between. The germline gives CDR1 LGHNT, CDR2 FRNRAP. CDR3 DNA: TGTGCTAGTGGTCCAAGCGCAGGGGCCTACAATGAGCAGTTCTTC. Protein: CASGPSAGAYNEQFF.

The V and J genes are TRBV4-1 and TRBJ1-5; TRBD1 is a possible D gene (6 bases). This CDR3 is built from 15 residues. Trimming took 1 base from V and 1 from J, leaving 8 bases between them. Germline loops: CDR1 MGHRA, CDR2 YSYEKL. The CDR3 is CASSQVGGSNQPQHF. CDR3 bases: TGCGCCAGCAGCCAAGTAGGGGGGAGCAATCAGCCCCAGCATTTT.

This clonotype has only a few counts. The V and J genes are TRBV7-3 and TRBJ2-2, with a tentative D call TRBD2 (5 bases). The CDR3 totals 15 residues. Per germline, CDR1 SGHTA and CDR2 FQGTGA. V lost 5 bases to trimming and J lost 3 bases, with 13 bases between them. This CDR3 is CASSPYPRDTGELFF. The CDR3 DNA reads TGTGCCAGCAGCCCTTACCCGAGGGACACCGGGGAGCTGTTTTTT.

This clonotype was detected a few times. This chain links TRBV30 with TRBJ2-7; no clear D gene. Trimming removed 0 bases at V and 3 bases at J, with 9 bases between. Germline CDR1 and CDR2: GTSNPN and SVGIG (reference sequence). The CDR3 has 13 amino acids. The CDR3 region has the DNA TGTGCCTGGAGTGTAGTGCCCGGCTACGAGCAGTACTTC. Translated: CAWSVVPGYEQYF.

This clonotype was counted a few times. The J gene is TRBJ1-2, the V gene TRBV29-1; 10 bases are a match to TRBD1. Germline lookup yields CDR1 SQVTM and CDR2 ANQGSEA. CDR3 length: 13 amino acids. The V and J ends lost 6 bases and 6 bases, in that order; junction bases with no gene match: 7. The CDR3 coding sequence is TGCAGCGTCCCGACAGGGGGCGCAGATGGCTACACCTTC. Translation gives CSVPTGGADGYTF.

This chain uses TRBV27 with TRBJ2-3; the match to TRBD2 covers 8 bases. The CDR3 is 15 residues long. Germline values: CDR1 MNHEY, CDR2 SMNVEV (reference sequence). V gave up 3 bases and J gave up 2 bases; unmatched junction bases: 4. Here the CDR3 reads CASSFSAGVTDTQYF. The CDR3 region has the DNA TGTGCCAGCAGTTTTTCAGCGGGAGTCACAGATACGCAGTATTTT.

This clonotype was seen a few times. J is TRBJ2-7 and V is TRBV5-5, with D tentatively TRBD1 (6 bases). CDR1 SGHKS and CDR2 YYEKEE come from the germline V gene (reference sequence). The CDR3 has 14 residues. The germline V and J ends were trimmed by 2 bases and 2 bases, with 11 bases remaining between them. The CDR3 sequence: CASSLGTSAYEQYF. DNA of the CDR3: TGTGCCAGCAGCTTAGGGACAAGTGCCTACGAGCAGTACTTC.

The J gene is TRBJ2-2, the V gene TRBV11-3, with D unclear. The CDR3 covers 17 residues. Between the trimmed V and J ends, which lost 4 bases and 6 bases, there was a span of 21 bases. Germline V gene data show CDR1 as SGHNT and CDR2 as YENEEA. The CDR3 sequence: CASSSTAVTASPGELFF. For the CDR3, the DNA is TGTGCCAGCAGCTCGACTGCAGTAACCGCGAGCCCCGGGGAGCTGTTTTTT.

In this sample, this clonotype turned up a few times. The CDR3 DNA follows: TGTGCCAGCAGCCGGGGAGGGTCCGAGCAGTACTTC. Translation gives CASSRGGSEQYF. The chain recombines TRBV9 with TRBJ2-7, with 7 bases lining up with TRBD2. J lost 6 bases, V lost 4 bases, and 4 bases had no gene match. This CDR3 region has 12 residues. Germline CDR1 reads SGDLS; CDR2 reads YYNGEE.

The chain recombines TRBV6-1 with TRBJ2-2; D might be TRBD1 (6 bases). Germline CDR1 reads MNHNS; CDR2 reads SASEGT. Trimming pared 8 bases from V and 6 bases from J, leaving 13 bases between. This CDR3 has 13 residues. Here the CDR3 DNA reads TGTGCCAGCCACGCAGGGGACCCCGGGGAGCTGTTTTTT. Protein product: CASHAGDPGELFF.

This clonotype has only a few counts. V gene TRBV15 combines with J gene TRBJ2-3; D ambiguous. The V end was cut by 0 bases, the J end by 4 bases, with 17 bases between. In germline, CDR1 is LNHNV, CDR2 YYDKDF (reference sequence). The CDR3 has 17 residues. CDR3 sequence reads: CATSRDQPPSPSDTQYF. The CDR3 DNA follows: TGTGCCACCAGCAGAGATCAACCTCCTTCCCCCTCAGATACGCAGTATTTT.

There are a few counts of this clonotype. The rearrangement joins TRBV7-9 to TRBJ1-5; D gene ambiguous. CDR1 and CDR2 from the germline V gene are SEHNR and FQNEAQ (reference sequence). V shed 1 base and J shed 5 bases, with 12 bases lying between them. CDR3 length equals 15 residues. CDR3 loop: CASSLDRGFDQPQHF. CDR3 nucleotide sequence: TGTGCCAGCAGCTTAGATCGAGGATTCGATCAGCCCCAGCATTTT.

This clonotype was counted only a few times. The chain recombines TRBV12-3 or TRBV12-4 with TRBJ2-1; D gene unclear. Trimming pared 7 bases from V and 0 bases from J, leaving 10 bases between. This CDR3 comprises 14 residues. CDR3 DNA sequence: TGTGCCAGCACCATCAGTGGCTCCTACAATGAGCAGTTCTTC. Protein product: CASTISGSYNEQFF.

The CDR3 sequence: CASFAGGANVLTF. The CDR3 bases are TGTGCCAGTTTCGCGGGTGGGGCCAACGTCCTGACTTTC. The chain recombines TRBV19 with TRBJ2-6; possibly TRBD2 for D (5 bases). CDR1 and CDR2 from the germline V gene are LNHDA and SQIVND (reference sequence). This CDR3 has 13 residues. Trimming removed 8 bases from V and 3 bases from J, with 8 bases in between.

This clonotype was recorded a few times. This chain joins TRBV12-3 or TRBV12-4 and TRBJ2-3; 13 bases are shared with TRBD2. The CDR3 consists of 15 residues. V lost 4 bases to trimming and J lost 6 bases; unmatched junction nucleotides: 4. The CDR3 spells CASSSGLAGADTQYF. The CDR3 DNA is TGTGCCAGCAGTTCTGGACTAGCGGGGGCGGATACGCAGTATTTT.

V is TRBV2 and J is TRBJ2-1; 12 nucleotides match TRBD2. The germline V gene has CDR1 SNHLY and CDR2 FYNNEI. This CDR3 has 15 residues. V shed 8 bases, J shed 9 bases, and the junction held 11 bases outside the gene matches. The CDR3 sequence is CASSQLAGGPSEQFF. CDR3 nucleotides: TGTGCCAGCTCGCAGCTAGCGGGAGGGCCGAGTGAGCAGTTCTTC.

V gene TRBV13 combines with J gene TRBJ1-2; 12 positions agree with TRBD1. In germline, CDR1 is PRHDT, CDR2 FYEKMQ (reference sequence). The CDR3 is 16 amino acids. The V segment lost 5 bases and the J segment 6 bases; nucleotides outside the gene matches: 10. CDR3 residues: CASSLGQGASWNGYTF. The CDR3 bases are TGTGCCAGCAGCCTGGGACAGGGGGCGTCCTGGAATGGCTACACCTTC. Drawing the rest from reference TRBV13 and TRBJ1-2, the complete variable domain is AAGVIQSPRHLIKEKRETATLKCYPIPRHDTVYWYQQGPGQDPQFLISFYEKMQSDKGSIPDRFSAQQFSDYHSELNMSSLELGDSALYFCASSLGQGASWNGYTFGSGTRLTVV.